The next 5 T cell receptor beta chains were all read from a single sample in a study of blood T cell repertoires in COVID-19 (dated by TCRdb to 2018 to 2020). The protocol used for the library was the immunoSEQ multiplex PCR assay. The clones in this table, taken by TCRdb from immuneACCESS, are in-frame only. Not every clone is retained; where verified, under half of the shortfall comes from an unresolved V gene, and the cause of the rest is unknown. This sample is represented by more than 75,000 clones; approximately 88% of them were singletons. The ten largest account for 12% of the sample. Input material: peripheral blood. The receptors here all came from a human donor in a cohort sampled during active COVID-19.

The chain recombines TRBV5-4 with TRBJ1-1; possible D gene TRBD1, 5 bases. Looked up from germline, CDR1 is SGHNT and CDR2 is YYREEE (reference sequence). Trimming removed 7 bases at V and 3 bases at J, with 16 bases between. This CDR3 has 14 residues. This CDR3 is CASEQAGMDTEAFF. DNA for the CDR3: TGTGCCAGCGAACAGGCGGGGATGGACACTGAAGCTTTCTTT.

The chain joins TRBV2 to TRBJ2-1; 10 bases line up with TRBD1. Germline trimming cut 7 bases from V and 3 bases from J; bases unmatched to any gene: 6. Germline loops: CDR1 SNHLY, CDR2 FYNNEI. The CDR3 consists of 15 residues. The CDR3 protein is CASKDRGGDYNEQFF. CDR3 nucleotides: TGTGCCAGCAAGGACAGGGGGGGAGACTACAATGAGCAGTTCTTC.

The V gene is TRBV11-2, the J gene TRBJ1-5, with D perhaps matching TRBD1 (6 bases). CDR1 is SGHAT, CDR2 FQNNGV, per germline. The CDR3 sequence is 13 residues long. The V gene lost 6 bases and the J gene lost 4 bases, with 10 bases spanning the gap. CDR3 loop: CASSPDRNQPQHF. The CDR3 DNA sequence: TGTGCCAGCAGTCCCGACAGGAATCAGCCCCAGCATTTT.

CDR3 region: CASSERGSSYEQYF. CDR3 DNA sequence: TGTGCCAGCAGTGAAAGGGGGAGCTCCTACGAGCAGTACTTC. The gene calls are TRBV6-1 and TRBJ2-7, with D possibly matching TRBD1 (6 bases). The CDR3 covers 14 residues. V was pared by 2 bases and J by 0 bases, with 8 bases between. In germline, CDR1 is MNHNS, CDR2 SASEGT.

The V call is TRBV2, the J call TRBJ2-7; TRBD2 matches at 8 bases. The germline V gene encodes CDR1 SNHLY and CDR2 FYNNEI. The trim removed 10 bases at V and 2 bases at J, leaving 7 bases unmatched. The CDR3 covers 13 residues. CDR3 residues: CATSTSVTYEQYF. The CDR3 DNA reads TGTGCCACTTCGACTAGCGTCACCTACGAGCAGTACTTC.